A selection of T cell receptor beta chains follows, all from one sample in a study of technical replicates of blood from a handful of donors. Profiled with immunoSEQ multiplex PCR; TCRdb holds only in-frame clones, not every one. The table records 62,000 or so clones, around 87% of them present only once. Specimen: PBMCs. Every receptor here comes from a human donor in good health. Some clones in this sample may be carry-over from other donors' samples. The CDR3 runs from the conserved cysteine through the conserved F or W. A D gene is named only where the DNA matches it firmly. Some rows have no size entry. The others give once, few or many, or a class for an expanded clone.

d_call: TRBD1; clone_size: .; v_call: TRBV25-1; j_call: TRBJ1-1; cdr3_nt: TGTGCCAGCAGTGAACGACAGGGGAAAACTGAAGCTTTCTTT; cdr3_aa: CASSERQGKTEAFF
d_call: .; clone_size: .; v_call: TRBV5-4; j_call: TRBJ1-1; cdr3_nt: TGTGCCAGCAGCGGAGGGGGGCCAATCCGGGGGGACACTGAAGCTTTCTTT; cdr3_aa: CASSGGGPIRGDTEAFF
d_call: TRBD2; clone_size: .; v_call: TRBV7-2; j_call: TRBJ2-7; cdr3_nt: TGTGCCAGCAGCTTAGGATTGGGGACTAGCCCTCTCGAGCAGTACTTC; cdr3_aa: CASSLGLGTSPLEQYF
d_call: TRBD2; clone_size: .; v_call: TRBV4-1; j_call: TRBJ2-1; cdr3_nt: TGCGCCAGCAGCCAAGATAGGGGCGGGGGGGCCTCCTACAATGAGCAGTTCTTC; cdr3_aa: CASSQDRGGGASYNEQFF
d_call: TRBD1; clone_size: .; v_call: TRBV30; j_call: TRBJ1-1; cdr3_nt: TGTGCCTGGACGGGGGACAGGGAAAACACTGAAGCTTTCTTT; cdr3_aa: CAWTGDRENTEAFF
d_call: .; clone_size: .; v_call: TRBV29-1; j_call: TRBJ1-1; cdr3_nt: TGCAGCGTTCGACAGGCCATGAACACTGAAGCTTTCTTT; cdr3_aa: CSVRQAMNTEAFF
d_call: TRBD1; clone_size: .; v_call: TRBV7-3; j_call: TRBJ2-3; cdr3_nt: TGTGCCAGCAGCTCCGGACAGGAGCAGTATTTT; cdr3_aa: CASSSGQEQYF
d_call: .; clone_size: .; v_call: TRBV7-9; j_call: TRBJ2-7; cdr3_nt: TGTGCCAGCAGTTCCGGGACTCCCTCCTACGAGCAGTACTTC; cdr3_aa: CASSSGTPSYEQYF
d_call: TRBD1; clone_size: .; v_call: TRBV2; j_call: TRBJ2-3; cdr3_nt: TGTGCCAGTGTATTCCCGGCCGGGACAGGGAGCACAGATACGCAGTATTTT; cdr3_aa: CASVFPAGTGSTDTQYF
d_call: .; clone_size: .; v_call: TRBV7-9; j_call: TRBJ1-4; cdr3_nt: TGTGCCAGCGGAACAGGGTCTAATGAAAAACTGTTTTTT; cdr3_aa: CASGTGSNEKLFF
d_call: TRBD1; clone_size: .; v_call: TRBV7-3; j_call: TRBJ1-1; cdr3_nt: TGTGCCAGCAGCCCGGGACAGTTCATGAACACTGAAGCTTTCTTT; cdr3_aa: CASSPGQFMNTEAFF
d_call: .; clone_size: .; v_call: TRBV18; j_call: TRBJ2-7; cdr3_nt: TGTGCCAGCTCACCGCTGGAGAGCTACGAGCAGTACTTC; cdr3_aa: CASSPLESYEQYF
d_call: TRBD2; clone_size: few; v_call: TRBV5-4; j_call: TRBJ2-7; cdr3_nt: TGTGCCAGCAGCCCGGGGCGGGGGGTCTCCTACGAGCAGTACTTC; cdr3_aa: CASSPGRGVSYEQYF
d_call: TRBD1; clone_size: .; v_call: TRBV7-2; j_call: TRBJ2-7; cdr3_nt: TGTGCCAGCAGCTTAGAAAGGGGGCAGTTGGAGCAGTACTTC; cdr3_aa: CASSLERGQLEQYF
d_call: TRBD1; clone_size: .; v_call: TRBV4-3; j_call: TRBJ2-1; cdr3_nt: TGCGCCAGCAGCCAAGAACCGACAGGGATGCAATATGAGCAGTTCTTC; cdr3_aa: CASSQEPTGMQYEQFF
d_call: .; clone_size: .; v_call: TRBV29-1; j_call: TRBJ2-5; cdr3_nt: TGCAGCTTCACCTCGGCAGGGTCGTCAGAGACCCAGTACTTC; cdr3_aa: CSFTSAGSSETQYF
d_call: .; clone_size: few; v_call: TRBV11-2; j_call: TRBJ1-6; cdr3_nt: TGTGCCAGCAGACGACCATTTTCAGGGGTTAATTCACCCCTCCACTTT; cdr3_aa: CASRRPFSGVNSPLHF
d_call: TRBD2; clone_size: .; v_call: TRBV7-2; j_call: TRBJ2-7; cdr3_nt: TGTGCCAGCAGCGAGAAAAGCGGGAGTTTCTACGAGCAGTACTTC; cdr3_aa: CASSEKSGSFYEQYF
d_call: .; clone_size: .; v_call: TRBV14; j_call: TRBJ2-7; cdr3_nt: TGTGCCAGCAGCCAAGGGTGGGGCGGGACCTACGAGCAGTACTTC; cdr3_aa: CASSQGWGGTYEQYF
d_call: .; clone_size: .; v_call: TRBV7-2; j_call: TRBJ1-2; cdr3_nt: TGTGCCAGCAGCTTAGTCAAGGGGCCCAGCTATGGCTACACCTTC; cdr3_aa: CASSLVKGPSYGYTF
d_call: .; clone_size: .; v_call: TRBV5-6; j_call: TRBJ1-1; cdr3_nt: TGTGCCAGCAGCTTGGAAGGAGGAGAAGCTTTCTTT; cdr3_aa: CASSLEGGEAFF
d_call: TRBD1; clone_size: few; v_call: TRBV5-4; j_call: TRBJ1-2; cdr3_nt: TGTGCCAGCAGCTTGGTGGGACAGTCGTATGGCTACACCTTC; cdr3_aa: CASSLVGQSYGYTF
d_call: TRBD1; clone_size: .; v_call: TRBV13; j_call: TRBJ1-2; cdr3_nt: TGTGCCAGCAGCTTTGTAGGGGGCGAAGGCTACACCTTC; cdr3_aa: CASSFVGGEGYTF
d_call: TRBD2; clone_size: once; v_call: TRBV6-5; j_call: TRBJ2-5; cdr3_nt: TGTGCCAGCGGGACTAGCGACGAATTGGTGGAGACCCAGTACTTC; cdr3_aa: CASGTSDELVETQYF
d_call: TRBD2; clone_size: few; v_call: TRBV10-3; j_call: TRBJ2-1; cdr3_nt: TGTGCCATCAGTGAGTTGGCTAGCGGGGACAATGAGCAGTTCTTC; cdr3_aa: CAISELASGDNEQFF
d_call: TRBD2; clone_size: .; v_call: TRBV14; j_call: TRBJ2-7; cdr3_nt: TGTGCCAGCAGCGGGTACAGCGGGGGGGCCGGGGAGCAGTACTTC; cdr3_aa: CASSGYSGGAGEQYF
d_call: TRBD1; clone_size: .; v_call: TRBV7-2; j_call: TRBJ2-7; cdr3_nt: TGTGCCAGCCAGAGGGACAGGGGCTACGAGCAGTACTTC; cdr3_aa: CASQRDRGYEQYF
d_call: .; clone_size: .; v_call: TRBV7-9; j_call: TRBJ1-1; cdr3_nt: TGTGCCAGCAGCTTTGGGGGGGCGAGGAACACTGAAGCTTTCTTT; cdr3_aa: CASSFGGARNTEAFF